This T cell receptor beta chain was sequenced in a study of blood T cell repertoires in COVID-19. Study-level background: From the United States, Italy and Spain came samples of acute and convalescent COVID-19. PBMCs, B-cell-depleted T cells, or T cells provided the cDNA or gDNA that made up the material.

In the study's own analysis: How many nucleated cells were present was estimated from reference gene primer amplification. The protocol was immunoSEQ multiplex PCR, while the TCRdb copy is restricted to in-frame clones and leaves out a portion. V and J calls and clone size are given by that table; D and trimming were obtained from the DNA. The data contain around 99,000 clones, around 81% of them singletons. This clone was found once. Germline CDR1 is SGHTA and CDR2 is FQGNSA. The CDR3 extends over 16 amino acids. The V and J ends lost 5 bases and 0 bases respectively, with 14 bases between them. The chain links TRBV7-2 to TRBJ2-1; a weak D match, TRBD2 (5 bases). Sequenced input: peripheral blood. This TCR came from a human donor in a cohort sampled during active or convalescent COVID-19. CDR3 sequence (DNA): TGTGCCAGCAGCACGCACAGCGGAAGCTCCTACAATGAGCAGTTCTTC. Its translation: CASSTHSGSSYNEQFF.